These T cell receptor beta chains were read from a single sample in a study of T cell responses to AZD1222 COVID-19 vaccine. Libraries were prepared by immunoSEQ multiplex PCR; TCRdb keeps only in-frame clonotypes and omits some of them. The sample includes approximately 150,000 clones, around 93% of them seen just once. Sequences were derived from peripheral blood, sampled 28 days after the second AZD1222 dose. These receptors originate from an adult who received the AZD1222 COVID-19 vaccine. Each CDR3 is given with its conserved first and last residue. Fields, in order: D gene, V gene, J gene, clone size, CDR3 DNA, CDR3 protein. The D gene is left open where the match is weak. Part of the rows lack a size; the others show once, few, many or a class for expanded clones.

TRBD1	TRBV19	TRBJ1-1	NA	TGTGCCAGTAGTACCCCCAGGGACAGGGGTGGGGCTGAAGCTTTCTTT	CASSTPRDRGGAEAFF
TRBD1	TRBV5-1	TRBJ2-7	NA	TGCGCCAGCAGCCCCCAACCGGGACAGAAAGCCTACGAGCAGTACTTC	CASSPQPGQKAYEQYF
TRBD2	TRBV5-4	TRBJ2-1	NA	TGTGCCAGCAGCTCCATAGCGGGGGGGCCCTATGAGCAGTTCTTC	CASSSIAGGPYEQFF
TRBD1	TRBV19	TRBJ1-6	NA	TGTGCCAGTAGTACCCAGGGGGACGGGAATTCACCCCTCCACTTT	CASSTQGDGNSPLHF
NA	TRBV4-2	TRBJ1-5	few	TGTGCCAGCAGCCAAGAATATAGCAATCAGCCCCAGCATTTT	CASSQEYSNQPQHF
TRBD1	TRBV4-3	TRBJ1-2	NA	TGCGCCAGCAGCCGAGGACAGGGGGTTGATAACTATGGCTACACCTTC	CASSRGQGVDNYGYTF
NA	TRBV13	TRBJ2-3	NA	TGTGCCAGCAGCTTACTAGATGCAGATACGCAGTATTTT	CASSLLDADTQYF
TRBD1	TRBV5-4	TRBJ2-3	NA	TGTGCCAGCAGCTTGGGGGACAGCAGCACAGATACGCAGTATTTT	CASSLGDSSTDTQYF
NA	TRBV7-6	TRBJ2-1	NA	TGTGCCAGCAGCCTCCGGACAGACCGGGGTGAGCAGTTCTTC	CASSLRTDRGEQFF
NA	TRBV15	TRBJ1-1	NA	TGTGCCACCAGCAGAGTGGGGGGATGGACTGAAGCTTTCTTT	CATSRVGGWTEAFF
NA	TRBV6-5	TRBJ2-7	NA	TGTGCCAGCAGCTCTAACAGGTTTGGGTACGAGCAGTACTTC	CASSSNRFGYEQYF
NA	TRBV12-5	TRBJ1-6	NA	TGTGCTAGTGGTTTGTTCACCCAAGGCTTCCTCCACTTT	CASGLFTQGFLHF
NA	TRBV2	TRBJ1-4	NA	TGTGCCAGCAACGGGGGGTACAATGAAAAACTGTTTTTT	CASNGGYNEKLFF
TRBD1	TRBV28	TRBJ2-7	NA	TGTGCCAGCAGTTTCGGTTTCAGGTTGGGCAGACAGGGAAACTACGAGCAGTACTTC	CASSFGFRLGRQGNYEQYF
NA	TRBV2	TRBJ2-7	NA	TGTGCCAGCGCTAAACAGGTGCCCACTGAGCAGTACTTC	CASAKQVPTEQYF
TRBD2	TRBV3-1/TRBV3-2	TRBJ2-1	NA	TGTGCCAGCAGCCAAGATAATAGCGGGAGTGTCAATGAGCAGTTCTTC	CASSQDNSGSVNEQFF
NA	TRBV19	TRBJ2-7	NA	TGTGCCAGTAGTATGTGGGAGCTGTCCTACGAGCAGTACTTC	CASSMWELSYEQYF
NA	TRBV27	TRBJ1-4	few	TGTGCCAGCAGTTTAAGTAGGGTGGATGAAAAACTGTTTTTT	CASSLSRVDEKLFF
NA	TRBV12-3/TRBV12-4	TRBJ1-1	NA	TGTGCCAGCAGTTTTGGTTTGAACACTGAAGCTTTCTTT	CASSFGLNTEAFF
NA	TRBV9	TRBJ1-3	NA	TGTGCCAGCAGCGTAGCCACTGGAAACACCATATATTTT	CASSVATGNTIYF
NA	TRBV6-4	TRBJ1-1	once	TGTGCCAGCAGTGACTCGATCAAAGGAATGAACACTGAAGCTTTCTTT	CASSDSIKGMNTEAFF
TRBD2	TRBV9	TRBJ2-7	NA	TGTGCCAGCAGCGTAGAGCCTAGCGGGAGCTACGAGCAGTACTTC	CASSVEPSGSYEQYF
TRBD1	TRBV29-1	TRBJ1-6	NA	TGCAGCGTCCAGACAGGGCATAATTCACCCCTCCACTTT	CSVQTGHNSPLHF
NA	TRBV4-3	TRBJ1-2	once	TGCGCCAGCAGCCAAGAGGTTGGCATAGTGGACTATGGCTACACCTTC	CASSQEVGIVDYGYTF
NA	TRBV3-1/TRBV3-2	TRBJ2-7	NA	TGTGCCAGCAGCCAAGAGAGCTCCTACGAGCAGTACTTC	CASSQESSYEQYF
TRBD1	TRBV24-1	TRBJ2-1	once	TGTGCCACCAGTTCAGGGGGCGAGCAGTTCTTC	CATSSGGEQFF
NA	TRBV6-5	TRBJ2-7	few	TGTGCCAGCACCCCCCCTGCTGGCGGATCCTACGAGCAGTACTTC	CASTPPAGGSYEQYF
TRBD1	TRBV18	TRBJ1-1	NA	TGTGCCAGCTCACCTTCGACAGGGATGAGCGCTGAAGCTTTCTTT	CASSPSTGMSAEAFF
NA	TRBV14	TRBJ1-4	NA	TGTGCCAGCAGCCAAGAACTGGGATCGAATGAAAAACTGTTTTTT	CASSQELGSNEKLFF
TRBD1	TRBV9	TRBJ1-1	NA	TGTGCCAGCAGCGTAGCTGGGCAGGGGCAGGGACAGAAAGCTTTCTTT	CASSVAGQGQGQKAFF
TRBD1	TRBV7-2	TRBJ1-2	NA	TGTGCCAGCAGCCAAAGACAGGGTCTGGAAGGCTACACCTTC	CASSQRQGLEGYTF
TRBD2	TRBV3-1/TRBV3-2	TRBJ2-2	NA	TGTGCCAGCAGCCAAGATCCCAGGACTAGCGCGAACACCGGGGAGCTGTTTTTT	CASSQDPRTSANTGELFF
TRBD1	TRBV27	TRBJ2-5	NA	TGTGCCAGCAGTTTAACCCCTGACAGGGGCCAAGAGACCCAGTACTTC	CASSLTPDRGQETQYF
NA	TRBV2	TRBJ1-4	once	TGTGCCAGCAGCGTTTCTGAAAAACTGTTTTTT	CASSVSEKLFF
TRBD1	TRBV19	TRBJ1-5	NA	TGTGCCAGCCAACTGGACAGGGGTAATCAGCCCCAGCATTTT	CASQLDRGNQPQHF
NA	TRBV7-2	TRBJ2-3	once	TGTGCCAGCAGCTTAGAGGGTGGTTGGGATACGCAGTATTTT	CASSLEGGWDTQYF
TRBD1	TRBV19	TRBJ2-7	NA	TGTGCCAGTAGTATAGCGTTACAGGGGGTGCAGTACTTC	CASSIALQGVQYF
TRBD2	TRBV6-5	TRBJ2-5	NA	TGTGCCAGCAGTTACGTCCGGGGGGGCCCTTCAGCCCAGTACTTC	CASSYVRGGPSAQYF
NA	TRBV5-1	TRBJ1-4	few	TGCGCCAGCAGCCCCCAGGCTGCAACTAATGAAAAACTGTTTTTT	CASSPQAATNEKLFF
TRBD2	TRBV27	TRBJ2-2	NA	TGTGCCAGCAGTCTCCGGACTAGCGATACCGGGGAGCTGTTTTTT	CASSLRTSDTGELFF
TRBD1	TRBV6-1	TRBJ2-3	NA	TGTGCCAGCAGTGAAGCGGGAGGGACAGGGGCAGATACGCAGTATTTT	CASSEAGGTGADTQYF
NA	TRBV21-1	TRBJ2-7	NA	TGTGCCAGCAGCAAAATCCAGGGGGCAGGCGAGCAGTACTTC	CASSKIQGAGEQYF
NA	TRBV5-6	TRBJ2-1	NA	TGTGCCAGCAGCTTTGCGACCGAGCAGTTCTTC	CASSFATEQFF
TRBD2	TRBV9	TRBJ2-3	NA	TGTGCCAGCAGCGCTAGCGGCGGGGCCAGCACAGATACGCAGTATTTT	CASSASGGASTDTQYF